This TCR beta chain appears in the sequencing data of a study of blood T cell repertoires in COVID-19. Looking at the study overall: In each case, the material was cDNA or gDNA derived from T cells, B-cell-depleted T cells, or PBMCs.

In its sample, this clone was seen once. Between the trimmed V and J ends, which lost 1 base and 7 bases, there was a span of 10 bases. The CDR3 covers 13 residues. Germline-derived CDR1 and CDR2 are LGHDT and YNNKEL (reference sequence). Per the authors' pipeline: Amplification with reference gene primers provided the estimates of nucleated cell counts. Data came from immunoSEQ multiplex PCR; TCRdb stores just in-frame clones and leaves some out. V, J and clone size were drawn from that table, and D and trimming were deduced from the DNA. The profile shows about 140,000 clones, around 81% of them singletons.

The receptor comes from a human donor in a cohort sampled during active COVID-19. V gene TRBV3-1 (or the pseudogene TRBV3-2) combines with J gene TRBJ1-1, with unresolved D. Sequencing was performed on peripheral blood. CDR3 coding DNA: TGTGCCAGCAGCCAAGGGAGGGAAGGTGAAGCTTTCTTT. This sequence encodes CASSQGREGEAFF.